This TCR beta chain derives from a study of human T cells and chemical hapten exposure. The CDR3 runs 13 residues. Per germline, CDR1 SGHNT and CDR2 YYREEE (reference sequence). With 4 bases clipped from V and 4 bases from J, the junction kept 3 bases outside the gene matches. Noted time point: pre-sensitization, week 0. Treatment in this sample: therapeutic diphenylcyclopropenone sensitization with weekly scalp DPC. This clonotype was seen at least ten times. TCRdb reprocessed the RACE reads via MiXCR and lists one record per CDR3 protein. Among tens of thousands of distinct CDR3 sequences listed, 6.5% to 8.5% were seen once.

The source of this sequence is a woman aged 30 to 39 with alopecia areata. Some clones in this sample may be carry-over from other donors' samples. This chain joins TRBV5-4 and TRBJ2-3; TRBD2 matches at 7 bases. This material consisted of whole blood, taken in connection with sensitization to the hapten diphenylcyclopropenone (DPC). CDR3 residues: CASSLTSADTQYF. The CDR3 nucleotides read TGTGCCAGCAGCCTAACTAGCGCAGATACGCAGTATTTT.